The T cell receptor beta chain described here comes from a study of cytomegalovirus exposure and HLA in healthy donors. Whole-study findings and limits: Confirmation was obtained in vitro that a few CMV-associated chains are specific for CMV antigens. In a later analysis, at a false discovery rate of 0.05, approximately 16,000 TCR beta sequences matched HLA alleles.

Germline loops: CDR1 WNHNN, CDR2 SYGVQD (reference sequence). Trimming removed 0 bases at V and 1 base at J, with 5 bases between. CDR3 length equals 14 residues. PCR amplification relied on 60 Vbeta primers (plus 13 Jbeta primers). TCRdb's table, derived via immunoSEQ multiplex PCR, lists solely in-frame clones and lacks some. The table lists some 80,000 clones, roughly 79% of them singletons. Note on this clone: The target antigen is unknown.

Sequencing input: PBMCs. This TCR derives from a man aged 18-30 years in good health and CMV-seropositive. The chain joins TRBV10-1 to TRBJ2-3; D is ambiguous. CDR3 nucleotide sequence: TGCGCCAGCAGTGAGTCGTCCGGCACAGATACGCAGTATTTT. Encoded protein: CASSESSGTDTQYF.